This T cell receptor beta chain comes out of a study of control samples from healthy donors and cancer patients. Trimming removed 5 bases from V and 2 bases from J, with 8 bases in between. This CDR3 contains 13 residues. Per germline, CDR1 KGHDR and CDR2 SFDVKD. The data were produced by immunoSEQ multiplex PCR, yet TCRdb's version contains in-frame clones alone and is incomplete. The table includes about 26,000 clones, 80% to 85% detected once. The sequence derives from a man aged 55 to 70 with colorectal cancer. The chain has TRBV24-1 and TRBJ1-2; D uncertain. Input material: PBMCs. The CDR3 region is CATSGWENYGYTF. The CDR3 DNA is TGTGCCACCAGTGGTTGGGAGAACTATGGCTACACCTTC.